This T cell receptor (beta chain) appears in the sequencing data of a study of breast tumors, draining lymph nodes, adjacent tissues. TCRdb independently ran MiXCR on the multiplex PCR reads; one entry per CDR3 protein. Counted here are 75,000 to 100,000 distinct CDR3 sequences, approximately 19% occurring once; the ten biggest clones make up approximately 2.5%. In its sample, this clonotype was seen many times. The lymph nodes were axillary draining lymph nodes from breast cancer patients. CDR1 is MNHEY and CDR2 is SVGEGT in the germline V gene. Trimming took off 5 bases at V and 0 bases at J, with 10 bases between the two ends. This CDR3 spans 15 amino acids.

V is TRBV6-2 or TRBV6-3 and J is TRBJ1-4, with D tentatively TRBD1 (5 bases). Sequencing input: axillary lymph node tissue. The clonotype comes from a female donor with breast cancer. Some clones in this sample may be carry-over from other donors' samples. The CDR3, as DNA: TGTGCCAGCAGTCCGGGACTGACAACTAATGAAAAACTGTTTTTT. Translation: CASSPGLTTNEKLFF.